These 24 T cell receptor beta chains were all obtained from the same sample, sequenced in a study of siplizumab effects on memory and regulatory T cells (dated by TCRdb to the late 2010s). Libraries were made using the immunoSEQ multiplex PCR assay. Entries here come from immuneACCESS through TCRdb and include only in-frame sequences with V and J called. Some clones fail to appear in such tables; in the studies checked, an unresolved V gene covers under half of the shortfall, and the cause of the remainder is unknown. In all, the sample holds around 110,000 clones, and 94% of those were seen once. The ten largest clones represent around 1.5% of the sample. What was sequenced was non-Treg CD4+ T cells sorted from blood. Per the publication, the cell subset or site label means: FACS-sorted unstimulated CD4+ non-regulatory T cells. Receptors originate from a human donor in good health.

The rearrangement links TRBV5-5 to TRBJ1-4, with a tentative D call TRBD1 (5 bases). The CDR3 has 16 residues. Trimming left V 4 bases short and J 8 bases short, with 21 bases between. CDR1 SGHKS and CDR2 YYEKEE come from the germline V gene (reference sequence). The CDR3 sequence: CASSREFGPGGEKLFF. The CDR3 bases are TGTGCCAGCAGCAGGGAATTCGGTCCGGGGGGAGAAAAACTGTTTTTT.

This chain uses TRBV19 with TRBJ1-5; weak D call: TRBD1 (6 bases). The CDR3 has 15 residues. The germline V gene encodes CDR1 LNHDA and CDR2 SQIVND (reference sequence). With 1 base removed from V and 5 bases from J, the gap between germline ends came to 12 bases. The CDR3 sequence: CASSIGWAGDQPQHF. CDR3 nucleotides: TGTGCCAGTAGTATAGGGTGGGCAGGGGATCAGCCCCAGCATTTT. The entire variable domain, with the rest obtained from reference TRBV19 and TRBJ1-5, is as follows: DGGITQSPKYLFRKEGQNVTLSCEQNLNHDAMYWYRQDPGQGLRLIYYSQIVNDFQKGDIAEGYSVSREKKESFPLTVTSAQKNPTAFYLCASSIGWAGDQPQHFGDGTRLSIL.

The J gene is TRBJ1-2, the V gene TRBV15; D is unclear. Looked up from germline, CDR1 is LNHNV and CDR2 is YYDKDF (reference sequence). The CDR3 covers 15 residues. The germline V and J ends were trimmed by 0 bases and 0 bases, with 8 bases remaining between them. The CDR3 nucleotides read TGTGCCACCAGCAGAGAGGGCGCAGCTAACTATGGCTACACCTTC. It encodes CATSREGAANYGYTF.

The CDR3: CAWTTQGTGQPQHF. CDR3 DNA sequence: TGTGCCTGGACCACACAGGGAACGGGGCAGCCCCAGCATTTT. The chain is built from TRBV30 and TRBJ1-5; tentatively, D is TRBD1 (6 bases). Germline V gene lookup returns CDR1 GTSNPN and CDR2 SVGIG (reference sequence). The CDR3 totals 14 residues. Trimming shortened V by 4 bases and J by 7 bases, and 17 bases separated the two germline ends.

The gene calls are TRBV19 and TRBJ1-2; D call uncertain. The V end lost 4 bases, the J end lost 4 bases, and 7 bases lay between the germline ends. Looked up from germline, CDR1 is LNHDA and CDR2 is SQIVND (reference sequence). CDR3 size: 12 residues. For the CDR3, the DNA is TGTGCCAGTAGTAAGGGAATCTATGGCTACACCTTC. Translated: CASSKGIYGYTF.

The chain couples TRBV5-1 to TRBJ2-7; D is uncertain. The CDR3 extends over 12 amino acids. Between the trimmed V and J ends, which lost 0 bases and 3 bases, there was a span of 4 bases. Germline loops: CDR1 SGHRS, CDR2 YFSETQ. DNA for the CDR3: TGCGCCAGCAGCTTGGATCACTACGAGCAGTACTTC. It translates to CASSLDHYEQYF.

The V gene is TRBV30, the J gene TRBJ2-7; 7 nucleotides agree with TRBD1. Germline CDR1 is GTSNPN and CDR2 is SVGIG (reference sequence). V shed 0 bases, J shed 5 bases, and the junction held 10 bases outside the gene matches. This CDR3 has 15 amino acids. CDR3 loop: CAWSVKGAANHEQYF. The CDR3 nucleotides read TGTGCCTGGAGTGTAAAGGGGGCCGCCAACCACGAGCAGTACTTC.

This rearrangement joins TRBV9 to TRBJ2-7; weak D call: TRBD2 (6 bases). The CDR3 contains 15 residues. Germline V gives CDR1 SGDLS, CDR2 YYNGEE. The V end was cut by 4 bases, the J end by 2 bases, with 16 bases between. As DNA, the CDR3 is TGTGCCAGCAGCTCAACAGCGGGCAAGACCTACGAGCAGTACTTC. Its protein product is CASSSTAGKTYEQYF.

This chain links TRBV5-1 with TRBJ2-5, with D hard to call. The germline CDR1 and CDR2 sequences are SGHRS and YFSETQ. This CDR3 spans 15 amino acids. V gave up 0 bases and J gave up 2 bases, with 11 bases separating them. The CDR3 DNA is TGCGCCAGCAGCTTGGAAGGCCGGCGGCAAGAGACCCAGTACTTC. It is translated as CASSLEGRRQETQYF.

This chain uses TRBV2 with TRBJ2-3; TRBD2 agrees at 7 bases. The junction had 0 bases not matched to a gene; V was cut back by 5 bases and J by 1 base. This CDR3 is built from 13 residues. Germline V gives CDR1 SNHLY, CDR2 FYNNEI. CDR3 DNA sequence: TGTGCCAGCAGTACTAGCGGCACAGATACGCAGTATTTT. Translation: CASSTSGTDTQYF.

This clone was seen once. The chain recombines TRBV7-8 with TRBJ2-2; D is tentatively TRBD1 or TRBD2 (5 bases each). With 3 bases removed from V and 8 bases from J, the gap between germline ends came to 19 bases. Germline CDR1 is SGHVS and CDR2 is FQNEAQ. This CDR3 has 16 residues. The CDR3 spells CASSFGKAGKSGELFF. CDR3 in DNA: TGTGCCAGCAGCTTCGGGAAGGCAGGGAAGTCTGGGGAGCTGTTTTTT.

V and J are TRBV10-1 and TRBJ1-1; the D is unclear. This CDR3 is 13 amino acids long. Germline values: CDR1 WNHNN, CDR2 SYGVQD (reference sequence). With 3 bases removed from V and 1 base from J, the gap between germline ends came to 6 bases. Here the CDR3 reads CASSDQENTEAFF. CDR3 in DNA: TGCGCCAGCAGTGATCAAGAGAACACTGAAGCTTTCTTT.

This clone was recorded once. The chain uses TRBV2 and TRBJ1-4; 8 bases match TRBD1. Germline CDR1 is SNHLY and CDR2 is FYNNEI. The V and J ends lost 6 bases and 8 bases, in that order; junction bases with no gene match: 8. The CDR3 is made up of 14 amino acids. The CDR3 DNA follows: TGTGCCAGCAGGCAACAGGGGGTAGGAGAAAAACTGTTTTTT. It encodes CASRQQGVGEKLFF. The full variable domain, its missing parts supplied by reference TRBV2 and TRBJ1-4, is EPEVTQTPSHQVTQMGQEVILRCVPISNHLYFYWYRQILGQKVEFLVSFYNNEISEKSEIFDDQFSVERPDGSNFTLKIRSTKLEDSAMYFCASRQQGVGEKLFFGSGTQLSVL.

The chain employs TRBV10-1 and TRBJ2-1; TRBD2 aligns across 15 bases. CDR3 length: 17 amino acids. J gave up 5 bases and V 3 bases, and 5 bases lay outside the gene matches. Germline CDR1 WNHNN, CDR2 SYGVQD (reference sequence). The CDR3 nucleotides read TGCGCCAGCAGTGAAGGACTAGCGGGAGGGCGAGACAATGAGCAGTTCTTC. Protein: CASSEGLAGGRDNEQFF.

This sequence joins TRBV27 and TRBJ1-5; a possible D gene is TRBD1 (5 bases). The germline V and J ends were trimmed by 1 base and 4 bases, with 8 bases remaining between them. Germline CDR1 MNHEY, CDR2 SMNVEV (reference sequence). CDR3 length equals 14 residues. CDR3 protein: CASSLWGSNQPQHF. The CDR3 DNA is TGTGCCAGCAGTTTATGGGGGTCGAATCAGCCCCAGCATTTT.

Remarks on this clone: The sample contains more than one DNA sequence encoding this CDR3. The chain employs TRBV2 and TRBJ1-2; possible D gene TRBD1, 5 bases. In germline, CDR1 is SNHLY, CDR2 FYNNEI. V was pared by 3 bases and J by 5 bases, with 7 bases between. The CDR3 spans 12 residues. In DNA form, the CDR3 reads TGTGCCAGCAGTGAGACAGATTATGGCTACACCTTC. Residues: CASSETDYGYTF.

CDR3 nucleotides: TGTGCCAGCAGCCGTGAGGGACAGCGAACCTACGAGCAGTACTTC. This codes for CASSREGQRTYEQYF. The chain carries TRBV4-2 and TRBJ2-7; TRBD1 matches 7 bases. The trim removed 4 bases at V and 2 bases at J, leaving 8 bases unmatched. The CDR3 extends over 15 amino acids. Germline assignment: CDR1 LGHNA and CDR2 YNFKEQ.

The chain combines TRBV30 with TRBJ1-4; TRBD1 is a possible D gene (5 bases). The CDR3 covers 13 residues. With 3 bases removed from V and 6 bases from J, the gap between germline ends came to 11 bases. Per the germline V gene, CDR1 is GTSNPN and CDR2 is SVGIG (reference sequence). As DNA, the CDR3 is TGTGCCTGGAGCGGGTCCAGGGATGAAAAACTGTTTTTT. This sequence encodes CAWSGSRDEKLFF.

The genes are TRBV18 and TRBJ1-2; a weak D match, TRBD1 (5 bases). The CDR3 has 19 amino acids. Trimming stripped 3 bases from V and 0 bases from J, with 23 bases between. Germline-derived CDR1 and CDR2 are KGHSH and LQKENI. The CDR3 nucleotides are TGTGCCAGCTCACCGCCGAACCTCCGGGGACCCGGAGCTAACTATGGCTACACCTTC. This encodes CASSPPNLRGPGANYGYTF.

The chain recombines TRBV25-1 with TRBJ2-5, with 10 nucleotides matching TRBD2. Germline lookup yields CDR1 MGHDK and CDR2 SYGVNS. The J segment lost 1 base and the V segment lost 3 bases, leaving 2 bases of the junction unmatched. CDR3 length: 15 amino acids. In DNA, the CDR3 is TGTGCCAGCAGTGATACTAGCGGGGCCCAAGAGACCCAGTACTTC. Translated: CASSDTSGAQETQYF.

The chain has TRBV6-1 and TRBJ2-1; no clear D gene. This CDR3 is 12 amino acids long. Germline CDR1 and CDR2: MNHNS and SASEGT. V lost 6 bases and J lost 10, with 13 bases in between. The CDR3 DNA is TGTGCCAGCAGACAACAGTGGGGAGAGCAGTTCTTC. The encoded protein is CASRQQWGEQFF.

The V gene is TRBV6-5, the J gene TRBJ1-2; 9 nucleotides line up with TRBD1. The CDR3 has 14 amino acids. Germline CDR1 is MNHEY and CDR2 is SVGAGI. Germline trimming cut 7 bases from V and 8 bases from J; bases unmatched to any gene: 11. CDR3 amino acids: CASTRQGGIDGYTF. Here the CDR3 DNA reads TGTGCCAGCACCCGACAGGGGGGTATAGACGGCTACACCTTC.

The rearrangement links TRBV11-2 to TRBJ2-7; D unclear. Germline values: CDR1 SGHAT, CDR2 FQNNGV. Trimming shortened V by 1 base and J by 6 bases, and 13 bases separated the two germline ends. The length of the CDR3 is 14 residues. CDR3 bases: TGTGCCAGCAGCTTAGCCCCACTATCTAGCGAGCAGTACTTC. It specifies CASSLAPLSSEQYF.

Here the CDR3 DNA reads TGTGCCAGCAGTGCGGGCAGGGGCGTTAGCTCCTACAATGAGCAGTTCTTC. Its translation is CASSAGRGVSSYNEQFF. This chain joins TRBV6-1 and TRBJ2-1, with D tentatively TRBD1 (6 bases). V was cut by 4 bases and J by 0 bases, with 16 bases left in between. The CDR3 covers 17 residues. Germline V lookup: CDR1 MNHNS, CDR2 SASEGT.